What follows are 8 T cell receptor beta chains derived from one specimen sequenced in a study of CD4 T cells in relation to SARS-CoV-2 and coronaviruses. CD4+ T cells from unexposed donors were obtained before the COVID-19 pandemic (2011-2018). After about 10 days of culture, CD4+ T cells were isolated. No antigen is known for these receptors. Data came from immunoSEQ multiplex PCR; TCRdb stores just in-frame clones and leaves some out. The sample shows 20,000 to 25,000 clones, over 65% of them seen only once. Sequencing was performed on CD4+ T cells from PBMCs, cultured in vitro. These receptors were collected from a human donor in good health.

This clone was detected a few times. The gene calls are TRBV6-6 and TRBJ2-7; TRBD1 matches 10 bases. Germline V gene data show CDR1 as MNHNY and CDR2 as SVGAGI (reference sequence). V was pared by 2 bases and J by 5 bases, with 6 bases of the junction left unmatched. The CDR3 extends over 15 amino acids. This CDR3 reads CASSYRRTGGDEQYF. The CDR3 region has the DNA TGTGCCAGCAGTTACCGTCGGACAGGGGGAGACGAGCAGTACTTC.

In this sample, this clone turned up a few times. The gene calls are TRBV6-5 and TRBJ2-7; D remains ambiguous. The CDR3 extends over 12 amino acids. V was trimmed by 5 bases and J by 4 bases, leaving 9 bases between them. In germline, CDR1 is MNHEY, CDR2 SVGAGI. In DNA form, the CDR3 reads TGTGCCAGCAGTACGTCTATATACGAGCAGTACTTC. It translates to CASSTSIYEQYF.

The V call is TRBV4-2, the J call TRBJ2-5; 7 positions agree with TRBD2. The CDR3 runs 17 residues. The V gene end was trimmed by 0 bases and the J gene end by 4 bases; junction bases not matched to a gene: 11. The germline V gene encodes CDR1 LGHNA and CDR2 YNFKEQ. The CDR3 DNA reads as TGTGCCAGCAGCCAAGATACTCGACTAGCAAGGGGAGAGACCCAGTACTTC. It codes for CASSQDTRLARGETQYF.

In this sample, this clone turned up a few times. V and J are TRBV9 and TRBJ2-2, with a weak D call TRBD1 (6 bases). This CDR3 has 13 residues. V lost 2 bases, J lost 6 bases, and 8 bases lay in between. The germline gives CDR1 SGDLS, CDR2 YYNGEE. The CDR3 coding sequence is TGTGCCAGCAGCGTCTCAGGGGCCGGGGAGCTGTTTTTT. Its translation: CASSVSGAGELFF.

The chain combines TRBV6-7 with TRBJ1-5; TRBD1 agrees at 9 bases. TRBV6-7 is identified as an open reading frame with a role that is uncertain. V gave up 5 bases and J gave up 6 bases; unmatched junction bases: 8. This CDR3 has 15 residues. CDR3 sequence: CASSQFAQGAQPQHF. DNA for the CDR3: TGTGCCAGCAGTCAATTTGCACAGGGGGCTCAGCCCCAGCATTTT.

The rearrangement joins TRBV11-2 to TRBJ2-4, with D tentatively TRBD2 (5 bases). Trimming took 2 bases from V and 0 from J, leaving 20 bases between them. Germline loops: CDR1 SGHAT, CDR2 FQNNGV. The CDR3 consists of 19 residues. CDR3 amino acids: CASSLKDSGQALAKNIQYF. For the CDR3, the DNA is TGTGCCAGCAGCTTAAAGGACTCGGGTCAGGCCCTAGCCAAAAACATTCAGTACTTC.

This chain links TRBV28 with TRBJ1-1; the D gene is possibly TRBD1 (5 bases). The V end lost 7 bases, the J end lost 0 bases, and 15 bases lay between the germline ends. This CDR3 contains 15 residues. CDR1 and CDR2 from the germline V gene are MDHEN and SYDVKM. The CDR3 nucleotides read TGTGCCAGCACCTGGGGGGGGGTAATGAACACTGAAGCTTTCTTT. This translates into CASTWGGVMNTEAFF.

The rearrangement links TRBV5-1 to TRBJ1-1; D gene uncertain. The CDR3 totals 19 residues. V lost 4 bases to trimming and J lost 0 bases, with 25 bases between them. Per germline, CDR1 SGHRS and CDR2 YFSETQ. The CDR3 coding sequence is TGCGCCAGCAGCCCTCCCGGGTTCGGAGTTAGAAATCTGAACACTGAAGCTTTCTTT. The encoded protein is CASSPPGFGVRNLNTEAFF.